The 29 T cell receptor beta chains below all came from one sample that was sequenced in a study of blood T cells in healthy people across ages (dated by TCRdb to between 2015 and 2016). Libraries were made using 5' RACE. The sequencer listed for this sample is Illumina HiSeq 2500. A second PCR of roughly 6 to 12 cycles was performed with a sample-barcoded 5' primer and a J-beta primer mix. TCRdb reprocessing: public reads trimmed at Q25 with fastp, clones called with MiXCR, in-frame beta chains kept. Under each unique CDR3 protein, matching rows form one entry showing the most common genes and DNA. The sample includes about 1.1 million distinct CDR3 sequences, with 35% to 40% observed a single time. The top ten hold 10% to 15% of the sample. Sequences were obtained from blood. These receptor sequences come from a man between 18 and 35 years old in good health.

This clonotype was counted a few times. This sequence joins TRBV4-1 and TRBJ2-7; D gene uncertain. Germline V gene lookup returns CDR1 MGHRA and CDR2 YSYEKL. Trimming took 2 bases from V and 7 from J, leaving 15 bases between them. The CDR3 sequence is 14 residues long. The CDR3 nucleotides read TGCGCCAGCAGCCAATCAAGCATGTTGGGTGAGCAGTACTTC. Translated: CASSQSSMLGEQYF.

V and J are TRBV9 and TRBJ1-1; D might be TRBD1 (5 bases). Germline CDR1 SGDLS, CDR2 YYNGEE. This CDR3 comprises 16 residues. Trimming pared 0 bases from V and 1 base from J, leaving 13 bases between. The CDR3 loop is CASSVGGGGRNTEAFF. CDR3 coding DNA: TGTGCCAGCAGCGTAGGCGGGGGAGGACGGAACACTGAAGCTTTCTTT.

There are a few counts of this clonotype. Here the CDR3 DNA reads TGCAGTGCTAGCCCCCGGGACAGAGCCTACACTGAAGCTTTCTTT. Its protein is CSASPRDRAYTEAFF. The chain links TRBV20-1 to TRBJ1-1, with TRBD1 matching 7 bases. The CDR3 consists of 15 residues. After removal of 3 bases from V and 3 bases from J, the junction contained 10 bases not matched to a gene. CDR1 is DFQATT, CDR2 SNEGSKA, per germline (reference sequence).

The genes are TRBV7-9 and TRBJ1-2; perhaps TRBD1 as D (6 bases). V lost 4 bases and J 4 bases, leaving 16 bases between the germline ends. Germline V gene sequence: CDR1 SEHNR, CDR2 FQNEAQ (reference sequence). CDR3 length: 15 residues. CDR3 region: CASSSDSLTLYGYTF. As DNA, the CDR3 is TGTGCCAGCAGCTCGGACAGCCTTACCCTCTATGGCTACACCTTC.

The chain recombines TRBV5-1 with TRBJ1-2, with no clear D. This CDR3 spans 15 amino acids. The ends were cut back, 0 bases at V and 0 bases at J, with 9 bases in the middle. CDR1 and CDR2 from the germline V gene are SGHRS and YFSETQ. The CDR3 coding sequence is TGCGCCAGCAGCTTGGGTGGTCCAGCTAACTATGGCTACACCTTC. It is translated as CASSLGGPANYGYTF.

This chain joins TRBV19 and TRBJ1-6; 11 positions match TRBD1. V trimming: 6 bases; J trimming: 10 bases; junction bases outside the gene matches: 2. Germline assignment: CDR1 LNHDA and CDR2 SQIVND (reference sequence). The CDR3 length is 13 residues. The CDR3 DNA reads as TGTGCCAGTAGACGGACAGGGGGCTCACCCCTCCACTTT. Translated, it gives CASRRTGGSPLHF.

This clonotype has more than one count but fewer than ten. This chain connects TRBV12-3 or TRBV12-4 to TRBJ2-1; 8 bases line up with TRBD2. Losses at the gene ends were 6 bases for V and 2 bases for J; bases not matched to a gene: 6. CDR3 length equals 15 residues. The CDR3 DNA sequence: TGTGCCAGCAGCTCCAGAGCGGGAGCCTACAATGAGCAGTTCTTC. Translating gives CASSSRAGAYNEQFF.

The CDR3 reads CASSRDLAGENIQYF. The CDR3 region has the DNA TGTGCCAGCAGTCGAGACTTAGCGGGGGAAAACATTCAGTACTTC. The rearrangement joins TRBV3-1 to TRBJ2-4; TRBD2 aligns across 9 bases. The CDR3 is 15 amino acids. CDR1 and CDR2 (germline): LGHDT, YNNKEL (reference sequence). V was clipped by 6 bases and J by 5 bases; unmatched bases: 8.

This clonotype was observed a handful of times. The chain uses TRBV11-2 and TRBJ2-1; the match to TRBD1 covers 8 bases. CDR1 is SGHAT, CDR2 FQNNGV, per germline. With V trimmed by 0 bases and J by 6 bases, 7 bases remained unmatched. CDR3 length equals 16 residues. The CDR3 loop reads CASSLDRGTGLNEQFF. The CDR3 bases are TGTGCCAGCAGCTTAGATCGCGGGACAGGTCTCAATGAGCAGTTCTTC.

This clonotype was seen ten or more times. This rearrangement joins TRBV20-1 to TRBJ1-2; D is possibly TRBD1 (5 bases). The CDR3 is 13 residues long. The V gene lost 4 bases and the J gene lost 7 bases, with 16 bases spanning the gap. Germline loops: CDR1 DFQATT, CDR2 SNEGSKA (reference sequence). The CDR3 coding sequence is TGCAGTGCTACCGGGACCGAGTTAGGTGGCTACACCTTC. Translating it yields CSATGTELGGYTF.

Comment on this clonotype: A much larger clone sits a single nucleotide away, making a read error possible. The rearrangement uses TRBV10-3 and TRBJ1-2; 8 nucleotides match TRBD1. CDR1 is ENHRY, CDR2 SYGVKD, per germline. There are 13 residues in the CDR3. V shed 7 bases and J 7 bases; nucleotides not matched to a gene: 8. This CDR3 reads CAITVDRERGYTF. As DNA, the CDR3 is TGTGCCATCACCGTGGACAGGGAACGTGGCTACACCTTC.

This clonotype was seen more than once but under ten times. V gene TRBV6-5 combines with J gene TRBJ1-1; 7 bases fit TRBD1. The CDR3 is 18 amino acids. Trimming removed 0 bases from V and 0 bases from J; junction bases left unmatched: 10. CDR1 is MNHEY and CDR2 is SVGAGI in the germline V gene. Written as DNA, the CDR3 is TGTGCCAGCAGTTACTCGTGGGCAGGGGGTTTCATGAACACTGAAGCTTTCTTT. This translates into CASSYSWAGGFMNTEAFF.

The rearrangement joins TRBV15 to TRBJ2-4; a weak D match, TRBD1 (5 bases). The DNA end lines up better with TRBJ2-5; the J call may be wrong. This CDR3 is 13 amino acids long. Per the germline V gene, CDR1 is LNHNV and CDR2 is YYDKDF (reference sequence). The CDR3: CATSRQGSATQYF. The CDR3 coding sequence is TGTGCCACCAGCAGACAGGGTTCGGCGACCCAGTACTTC.

The chain links TRBV25-1 to TRBJ2-1, with 8 bases identical to TRBD1. CDR3 length: 16 residues. Looked up from germline, CDR1 is MGHDK and CDR2 is SYGVNS. After removal of 5 bases from V and 2 bases from J, the junction contained 8 bases not matched to a gene. CDR3 protein: CASSSLDREPYNEQFF. The DNA of the CDR3 is TGTGCCAGCAGTTCCCTGGACAGGGAGCCCTACAATGAGCAGTTCTTC.

This clonotype appeared a few times. V gene TRBV5-6 combines with J gene TRBJ1-2; D is undetermined. Trimming cost V 1 base and J 2 bases, with 12 bases left between them. CDR1 SGHDT and CDR2 YYEEEE come from the germline V gene. The CDR3 spans 15 residues. CDR3 nucleotides: TGTGCCAGCAGCTTGCGTGGAAGACTCAACTATGGCTACACCTTC. Translation: CASSLRGRLNYGYTF.

A few counts support this clonotype. V and J are TRBV11-2 and TRBJ2-1, with D unresolved. The J call may be wrong; the DNA end is better matched by TRBJ2-7. The CDR3 extends over 18 amino acids. CDR1 SGHAT and CDR2 FQNNGV come from the germline V gene. CDR3 sequence: CASSFPKGPASSYNEQYF. The CDR3 region has the DNA TGTGCCAGCAGCTTCCCCAAAGGACCAGCAAGCTCCTACAATGAGCAGTACTTC.

This clonotype was counted only a few times. This chain joins TRBV15 and TRBJ1-2; no reliable D call. In germline, CDR1 is LNHNV, CDR2 YYDKDF (reference sequence). The CDR3 is made up of 12 amino acids. V was cut by 0 bases and J by 8 bases, with 7 bases left in between. The CDR3 DNA follows: TGTGCCACCAGCAGAGATTGGAGCGGCTACACCTTC. Translating it yields CATSRDWSGYTF.

The genes are TRBV18 and TRBJ1-2; 9 nucleotides match TRBD1. This CDR3 region has 15 residues. CDR1 KGHSH and CDR2 LQKENI come from the germline V gene. The V gene end was trimmed by 5 bases and the J gene end by 4 bases; junction bases not matched to a gene: 8. The CDR3 loop is CASSTDRGEGYGYTF. CDR3 nucleotide sequence: TGTGCCAGCTCAACGGACAGGGGTGAGGGCTATGGCTACACCTTC. The full variable domain, rest sourced from reference TRBV18 and TRBJ1-2, is NAGVMQNPRHLVRRRGQEARLRCSPMKGHSHVYWYRQLPEEGLKFMVYLQKENIIDESGMPKERFSAEFPKEGPSILRIQQVVRGDSAAYFCASSTDRGEGYGYTFGSGTRLTVV.

The rearrangement joins TRBV5-5 to TRBJ1-4, with 10 nucleotides matching TRBD1. The CDR3 covers 16 residues. Germline-derived CDR1 and CDR2 are SGHKS and YYEKEE (reference sequence). J gave up 2 bases and V 1 base, and 2 bases lay outside the gene matches. The CDR3 coding sequence is TGTGCCAGCAGCTTGTGGACAGGGGGGACTAATGAAAAACTGTTTTTT. Translated: CASSLWTGGTNEKLFF.

Only a few counts were recorded for this clonotype. The CDR3 DNA sequence: TGCGCCACCACCCAGAGGCAGCTCGAAAAACTGTTTTTT. Amino acids: CATTQRQLEKLFF. The V call is TRBV4-3, the J call TRBJ1-4, with D unclear. The ends were cut back, 10 bases at V and 8 bases at J, with 17 bases in the middle. The germline gives CDR1 LGHNA, CDR2 YSLEER. The CDR3 is 13 residues long.

Only a few counts were recorded for this clonotype. J is TRBJ2-1 and V is TRBV6-2 or TRBV6-3; maybe TRBD2 (5 bases). Looked up from germline, CDR1 is MNHEY and CDR2 is SVGEGT. The CDR3 totals 15 residues. Trimming cost V 9 bases and J 6 bases, with 21 bases left between them. In DNA, the CDR3 is TGTGCCAGTTCTAGTCGGGAAGGAGGCATCAATGAGCAGTTCTTC. Translating it yields CASSSREGGINEQFF.

This chain connects TRBV7-9 to TRBJ2-1; TRBD2 might be the D (6 bases). The germline V and J ends were trimmed by 5 bases and 4 bases, with 12 bases remaining between them. Germline V CDR1 and CDR2: SEHNR, FQNEAQ (reference sequence). This CDR3 region has 14 residues. The CDR3, as DNA: TGTGCCAGCAGCCCATCGGGACTGTACAATGAGCAGTTCTTC. It translates to CASSPSGLYNEQFF.

The chain carries TRBV20-1 and TRBJ1-1, with 7 bases fitting TRBD1. J was trimmed by 4 bases and V by 5 bases; bases with no gene match: 7. Germline CDR1 and CDR2: DFQATT and SNEGSKA (reference sequence). There are 13 residues in the CDR3. Here the CDR3 DNA reads TGCAGTGCTCAACAGGGGTTGGGCACTGAAGCTTTCTTT. Amino acids: CSAQQGLGTEAFF.

This chain links TRBV10-1 with TRBJ2-5; TRBD1 might be the D (6 bases). The germline gives CDR1 WNHNN, CDR2 SYGVQD (reference sequence). The CDR3 length is 14 residues. Trimming removed 6 bases from V and 2 bases from J, with 13 bases in between. CDR3 in amino acids: CASRGTLVQETQYF. DNA of the CDR3: TGCGCCAGCAGAGGGACATTGGTACAAGAGACCCAGTACTTC.

This clonotype was picked up many times. The genes are TRBV28 and TRBJ1-2; no clear D gene. The V gene lost 0 bases and the J gene lost 4 bases, with 6 bases spanning the gap. Germline CDR1 reads MDHEN; CDR2 reads SYDVKM. The CDR3 is made up of 13 amino acids. The CDR3 nucleotides read TGTGCCAGCAGTTTATGGCAGTTCTATGGCTACACCTTC. Protein: CASSLWQFYGYTF.

CDR3 region: CASSGETGDLHEQYF. The DNA of the CDR3 is TGTGCCAGCAGTGGGGAGACAGGGGATCTTCACGAGCAGTACTTC. The rearrangement uses TRBV6-5 and TRBJ2-7; 8 positions match TRBD1. Trimming cost V 5 bases and J 5 bases; bases outside gene matches: 11. The germline V gene encodes CDR1 MNHEY and CDR2 SVGAGI. The CDR3 extends over 15 amino acids.

The rearrangement joins TRBV30 to TRBJ2-5; the D gene is possibly TRBD2 (5 bases). The J call is in doubt because the DNA end fits TRBJ2-7 better. The CDR3 is 11 residues long. Looked up from germline, CDR1 is GTSNPN and CDR2 is SVGIG (reference sequence). The CDR3 region is CAWKGRYEQYF. CDR3 in DNA: TGTGCCTGGAAAGGGAGATACGAGCAGTACTTC.

This clonotype came up a few times. CDR3 residues: CASSFRTQYGYTF. DNA of the CDR3: TGTGCCAGCAGTTTCCGGACCCAATATGGCTACACCTTC. V and J are TRBV27 and TRBJ1-2; D gene unclear. This CDR3 comprises 13 residues. The V and J ends lost 3 bases and 5 bases respectively, with 10 bases between them. CDR1 MNHEY and CDR2 SMNVEV come from the germline V gene (reference sequence).

The chain recombines TRBV5-1 with TRBJ1-2; 9 bases align to TRBD1. The CDR3 sequence is 16 residues long. The germline CDR1 and CDR2 sequences are SGHRS and YFSETQ. J gave up 1 base and V 0 bases, and 4 bases lay outside the gene matches. Written as DNA, the CDR3 is TGCGCCAGCAGCTTGGCGAGGGACAGGGTTAACTATGGCTACACCTTC. This gives the protein CASSLARDRVNYGYTF. Using reference TRBV5-1 and TRBJ1-2 for the parts outside the CDR3, the full variable domain is KAGVTQTPRYLIKTRGQQVTLSCSPISGHRSVSWYQQTPGQGLQFLFEYFSETQRNKGNFPGRFSGRQFSNSRSEMNVSTLELGDSALYLCASSLARDRVNYGYTFGSGTRLTVV.